This T cell receptor beta chain was captured by sequencing in a study of vaccination and CD4 T cells after COVID-19. Looking at the study overall: It was a median roughly 100 days after diagnosis, with a range of 35 to 161, that post-COVID samples were drawn. A median of approximately 75 days (range 14 to 241) separated dose two from the taking of post-vaccine samples.

V shed 3 bases and J 1 base; nucleotides not matched to a gene: 8. Germline loops: CDR1 LNHDA, CDR2 SQIVND (reference sequence). The CDR3 runs to 19 residues. Time point meaning: late sampling 161 to 241 days after vaccination in three convalescent patients. MiXCR, applied by TCRdb to the PCR reads, yields one record per CDR3 protein. Seen here are about 36,000 distinct CDR3 sequences, 35% to 45% observed once, and the top ten hold 5.8%. The origin of this receptor is a human donor who had recovered from COVID-19. Sequenced here: CD4+ T cells from blood, sampled about 7 months after SARS-CoV-2 vaccination. The chain uses TRBV19 and TRBJ2-1, with TRBD2 identical over 14 bases. The CDR3 DNA follows: TGTGCCAGTAGTATCTGGACTAGCGGGAGGAGTGTGTCCTACAATGAGCAGTTCTTC. Amino acid sequence: CASSIWTSGRSVSYNEQFF.